The clone carrying this T cell receptor (beta chain) was found many times. What it binds is not known. The source of the sample is a study of T cell repertoires in cytomegalovirus infection. Study details: CMV epitopes that were recently identified and HLA-C-restricted were used alongside well-studied HLA-B-restricted ones. Carrying CMV and the relevant HLA type showed in public TCR beta signatures.

Study-wide results and caveats: Public TCR beta family frequency separated CMV-and-HLA carriers, including in an independent cohort. Across the ex vivo response, the dominant clonotypes were HLA-C-restricted CMV-specific TCR beta clonotypes.

V lost 2 bases and J 2 bases, leaving 10 bases between the germline ends. The CDR3 covers 14 residues. Germline-derived CDR1 and CDR2 are SGHVS and FQNEAQ. TCRdb passed the reads through MiXCR, listing each CDR3 protein once. Here the sample spans under 150,000 distinct CDR3 sequences, under 35% being singletons. The TCR sequence derives from a human donor in good health (CMV status not recorded). Some clones in this sample may be carry-over from other donors' samples. The V and J genes are TRBV7-8 and TRBJ2-7, with unresolved D. Source: CD8+ T cells from cultured PBMCs, taken from culture after CMV antigen stimulation. CDR3 in DNA: TGTGCCAGCAGCTTACCCCCTTGGACCTACGAGCAGTACTTC. Protein: CASSLPPWTYEQYF.